This TCR beta chain was identified in a study of blood T cell repertoires in COVID-19. The data were produced by immunoSEQ multiplex PCR, yet TCRdb's version contains in-frame clones alone and is incomplete. The repertoire includes hundreds of thousands of clones, around 85% of them detected once, and roughly 2.2% sits in the top ten. This clone was recorded once. V lost 4 bases and J lost 1, with 17 bases in between. The germline gives CDR1 SGDLS, CDR2 YYNGEE. CDR3 length equals 16 residues. The study assigned cohorts using participant-reported clinical history. The sequenced material came from PBMCs or T cells enriched from blood (not recorded which). The clonotype originates from a man younger than 40 who had recovered from COVID-19. The chain joins TRBV9 to TRBJ2-5, with TRBD1 as a possible D gene (6 bases). CDR3 nucleotide sequence: TGTGCCAGCAGCCCTTTCCCAACGGACAGCCAAGAGACCCAGTACTTC. The encoded protein is CASSPFPTDSQETQYF.